Each of the 28 T cell receptor beta chains below was sequenced from the same sample in a study of T cells in Graves' hyperthyroidism and ophthalmopathy. What was amplified from RNA transcripts were TCR beta CDR3 regions. During a first-round RT-PCR of the TCR CDR3, the HTBI primer set was used. TCRdb re-analysed the multiplex PCR reads in MiXCR, keeping a single row per CDR3 protein. The sample has hundreds of thousands of distinct CDR3 sequences; approximately 14% are singletons. Material: blood. These receptors all stem from a young woman with Graves' hyperthyroidism that later progressed to Graves' ophthalmopathy.

The genes are TRBV19 and TRBJ1-3, with D uncertain. CDR1 LNHDA and CDR2 SQIVND come from the germline V gene (reference sequence). V lost 7 bases to trimming and J lost 2 bases, with 12 bases between them. The CDR3 contains 14 residues. CDR3 residues: CASIRVPTGNTIYF. The CDR3 DNA is TGTGCCAGTATAAGGGTTCCCACTGGAAACACCATATATTTT.

The table lists this clonotype with many counts. The rearrangement joins TRBV10-3 to TRBJ2-7; 8 bases agree with TRBD2. The CDR3 sequence is 14 residues long. V gave up 3 bases and J gave up 5 bases; unmatched junction bases: 6. CDR1 and CDR2 (germline): ENHRY, SYGVKD. CDR3 DNA: TGTGCCATCAGTGATAGTAGCGGGAACAACGAGCAGTACTTC. Translating it yields CAISDSSGNNEQYF.

This clonotype came up a few times. The J gene is TRBJ2-7, the V gene TRBV12-5, with D perhaps matching TRBD2 (6 bases). Germline loops: CDR1 LGHNT, CDR2 FRNRAP. The CDR3 is 13 amino acids. Trimming cost V 1 base and J 7 bases, with 11 bases left between them. For the CDR3, the DNA is TGTGCTAGTGGTTTGGCCACCCGGGGGGAGCAGTACTTC. It specifies CASGLATRGEQYF.

The chain couples TRBV10-1 to TRBJ2-6; D may match TRBD1 or TRBD2 (5 bases each). The germline V gene encodes CDR1 WNHNN and CDR2 SYGVQD (reference sequence). V shed 4 bases and J shed 0 bases, with 19 bases lying between them. The CDR3 is made up of 19 amino acids. CDR3 protein: CASSGDRTDSYSGANVLTF. The CDR3 DNA sequence: TGCGCCAGCAGTGGGGACCGGACGGATTCCTACTCTGGGGCCAACGTCCTGACTTTC.

This clonotype was seen at least ten times. CDR3 protein: CASSEGSRLRISSYNEQFF. The CDR3 DNA sequence: TGTGCCAGCAGTGAAGGGTCCCGGCTCCGGATCAGCTCCTACAATGAGCAGTTCTTC. The V gene is TRBV2, the J gene TRBJ2-1; D call uncertain. Germline-derived CDR1 and CDR2 are SNHLY and FYNNEI. There are 19 residues in the CDR3. Between the trimmed V and J ends, which lost 1 base and 0 bases, there was a span of 19 bases.

This clonotype occurred a few times. The rearrangement joins TRBV18 to TRBJ2-5; 11 bases agree with TRBD1. Germline V gene data show CDR1 as KGHSH and CDR2 as LQKENI. V shed 6 bases, J shed 1 base, and the junction held 16 bases outside the gene matches. The CDR3 sequence is 19 residues long. CDR3: CASSKLSGQGAFLQETQYF. Here the CDR3 DNA reads TGTGCCAGCTCCAAACTCTCAGGACAGGGGGCGTTTCTCCAAGAGACCCAGTACTTC.

The table lists this clonotype with many counts. The chain employs TRBV7-2 and TRBJ2-5, with 9 bases identical to TRBD2. V lost 5 bases to trimming and J lost 5 bases; unmatched junction nucleotides: 6. The germline gives CDR1 SGHTA, CDR2 FQGNSA. The CDR3 has 14 residues. CDR3 in DNA: TGTGCCAGCAGCCTCGGACTAGCGAGGGAGACCCAGTACTTC. This encodes CASSLGLARETQYF.

This clonotype has at least ten counts. This chain uses TRBV18 with TRBJ2-3, with TRBD2 matching over 11 bases. Germline CDR1 is KGHSH and CDR2 is LQKENI. The CDR3 runs to 15 residues. Trimming took 6 bases from V and 3 from J; bases not matched to a gene: 5. The CDR3 here is CASSRLAGPTDTQYF. CDR3 coding DNA: TGTGCCAGCTCGCGACTAGCGGGACCGACAGATACGCAGTATTTT.

This chain uses TRBV2 with TRBJ2-1; 14 positions agree with TRBD2. Per the germline V gene, CDR1 is SNHLY and CDR2 is FYNNEI. The V segment lost 6 bases and the J segment 4 bases; nucleotides outside the gene matches: 5. The CDR3 spans 16 residues. The CDR3 reads CASSVGLAGGYNEQFF. The CDR3 coding sequence is TGTGCCAGCAGCGTTGGACTAGCGGGAGGTTACAATGAGCAGTTCTTC. The full variable domain, completed using reference TRBV2 and TRBJ2-1, is EPEVTQTPSHQVTQMGQEVILRCVPISNHLYFYWYRQILGQKVEFLVSFYNNEISEKSEIFDDQFSVERPDGSNFTLKIRSTKLEDSAMYFCASSVGLAGGYNEQFFGPGTRLTVL.

This clonotype occurred many times. This chain connects TRBV30 to TRBJ1-1, with a possible D match to TRBD1 (6 bases). The germline V gene encodes CDR1 GTSNPN and CDR2 SVGIG (reference sequence). V was trimmed by 6 bases and J by 1 base, leaving 12 bases between them. The CDR3 is 13 residues long. In nucleotides, the CDR3 is TGTGCCTGTTCAAGACAGGAGAACACTGAAGCTTTCTTT. This sequence encodes CACSRQENTEAFF. The whole variable domain, remainder taken from reference TRBV30 and TRBJ1-1, is SQTIHQWPATLVQPVGSPLSLECTVEGTSNPNLYWYRQAAGRGLQLLFYSVGIGQISSEVPQNLSASRPQDRQFILSSKKLLLSDSGFYLCACSRQENTEAFFGQGTRLTVV.

The CDR3 reads CASSYSRGFNEKLFF. DNA for the CDR3: TGTGCCAGCAGTTACTCGAGGGGGTTTAATGAAAAACTGTTTTTT. This rearrangement joins TRBV6-5 to TRBJ1-4, with D maybe TRBD1 (6 bases). This CDR3 has 15 residues. The germline V gene has CDR1 MNHEY and CDR2 SVGAGI. With 0 bases removed from V and 4 bases from J, the gap between germline ends came to 9 bases.

The sample holds many counts of this clonotype. V gene TRBV7-3 combines with J gene TRBJ2-2; TRBD2 matches at 13 bases. V lost 5 bases and J lost 6; bases outside the gene matches: 9. There are 17 residues in the CDR3. Germline V gene lookup returns CDR1 SGHTA and CDR2 FQGTGA. CDR3: CASSKGLAGEYPGELFF. CDR3 nucleotides: TGTGCCAGCAGCAAAGGACTAGCGGGAGAGTATCCCGGGGAGCTGTTTTTT.

The chain has TRBV11-2 and TRBJ2-3; 9 positions agree with TRBD2. Trimming took 5 bases from V and 5 from J; bases not matched to a gene: 8. CDR3 length equals 15 residues. Germline V gene lookup returns CDR1 SGHAT and CDR2 FQNNGV. The CDR3 is CASSSGTSPKDTQYF. In DNA form, the CDR3 reads TGTGCCAGCAGCAGCGGGACTAGCCCTAAAGATACGCAGTATTTT.

This clonotype was counted at least ten times. The genes are TRBV19 and TRBJ2-7; 10 nucleotides agree with TRBD1. The CDR3 runs to 14 residues. Losses at the gene ends were 9 bases for V and 2 bases for J; bases not matched to a gene: 7. Germline CDR1 reads LNHDA; CDR2 reads SQIVND (reference sequence). CDR3 loop: CASSPGQGTYEQYF. For the CDR3, the DNA is TGTGCCAGCTCACCGGGACAGGGGACCTACGAGCAGTACTTC.

This clonotype has a count of ten or more. CDR3 in amino acids: CASSYRLAGANEQFF. In DNA, the CDR3 is TGCGCCAGCAGCTATAGACTAGCGGGAGCGAATGAGCAGTTCTTC. The rearrangement links TRBV5-1 to TRBJ2-1, with 12 bases that match TRBD2. With V trimmed by 3 bases and J by 7 bases, 5 bases remained unmatched. This CDR3 region has 15 residues. The germline V gene has CDR1 SGHRS and CDR2 YFSETQ.

This clonotype was observed at least ten times. J is TRBJ1-1 and V is TRBV11-3; 7 bases map to TRBD1. Per the germline V gene, CDR1 is SGHNT and CDR2 is YENEEA. There are 13 residues in the CDR3. Trimming cost V 5 bases and J 5 bases; bases outside gene matches: 5. The CDR3 loop reads CASSPDRTTEAFF. The CDR3 DNA follows: TGTGCCAGCAGCCCGGACAGGACAACTGAAGCTTTCTTT.

This clonotype turned up a few times. V gene TRBV20-1 combines with J gene TRBJ1-1, with a tentative D call TRBD1 (5 bases). Trimming removed 2 bases at V and 5 bases at J, with 18 bases between. There are 15 residues in the CDR3. In germline, CDR1 is DFQATT, CDR2 SNEGSKA (reference sequence). CDR3 sequence (DNA): TGCAGTGCTAGAAGCCTCCAGGGCTGGGGGACTGAAGCTTTCTTT. Its translation is CSARSLQGWGTEAFF.

This clonotype was observed at least ten times. V usage is TRBV2 and J usage is TRBJ2-1; D uncertain. V shed 6 bases and J shed 3 bases, with 9 bases lying between them. CDR3 length: 13 residues. CDR1 and CDR2 from the germline V gene are SNHLY and FYNNEI. CDR3 in amino acids: CASRREHYNEQFF. CDR3 DNA: TGTGCCAGCAGAAGAGAACACTACAATGAGCAGTTCTTC.

This clonotype has ten or more counts. J is TRBJ1-4 and V is TRBV7-9; no clear D. From germline, CDR1 is SEHNR and CDR2 FQNEAQ (reference sequence). V was pared by 0 bases and J by 8 bases, with 10 bases between. The CDR3 runs 14 residues. The CDR3 protein is CASSLAGGGEKLFF. For the CDR3, the DNA is TGTGCCAGCAGCTTAGCCGGAGGAGGGGAAAAACTGTTTTTT.

This clonotype was picked up many times. The V call is TRBV11-2, the J call TRBJ2-5, with 8 nucleotides matching TRBD1. J gave up 5 bases and V 5 bases, and 10 bases lay outside the gene matches. The length of the CDR3 is 15 residues. Germline V CDR1 and CDR2: SGHAT, FQNNGV. The CDR3 reads CASSTGQGVGETQYF. CDR3 sequence (DNA): TGTGCCAGCAGCACAGGACAGGGAGTTGGGGAGACCCAGTACTTC.

This clonotype was counted ten times or more. The chain couples TRBV20-1 to TRBJ2-2; 7 bases are shared with TRBD1. CDR1 and CDR2 (germline): DFQATT, SNEGSKA (reference sequence). V lost 6 bases to trimming and J lost 2 bases; unmatched junction nucleotides: 12. The CDR3 covers 16 residues. CDR3 sequence reads: CSAKRLGGANTGELFF. CDR3 in DNA: TGCAGTGCCAAGAGATTAGGGGGCGCAAACACCGGGGAGCTGTTTTTT.

This clonotype was recorded many times. The chain couples TRBV11-3 to TRBJ2-1; D tentatively fits TRBD1 or TRBD2 (5 bases each). CDR3 length: 16 amino acids. The germline gives CDR1 SGHNT, CDR2 YENEEA. The V and J ends lost 5 bases and 7 bases respectively, with 21 bases between them. CDR3 nucleotides: TGTGCCAGCAGCCCAAGACGGACAACGACGGGGAATGAGCAGTTCTTC. Its protein product is CASSPRRTTTGNEQFF.

This clonotype was seen ten or more times. The chain employs TRBV24-1 and TRBJ2-5; TRBD1 matches at 8 bases. CDR1 KGHDR and CDR2 SFDVKD come from the germline V gene. The CDR3 loop spans 15 amino acids. V lost 0 bases, J lost 3 bases, and 2 bases stayed unmatched. CDR3 nucleotides: TGTGCCACCAGTGATTTGCAGGACAGGGAAGAGACCCAGTACTTC. It translates to CATSDLQDREETQYF.

Ten or more counts support this clonotype. This chain connects TRBV19 to TRBJ2-1; 9 bases map to TRBD2. Germline lookup yields CDR1 LNHDA and CDR2 SQIVND (reference sequence). This CDR3 comprises 17 residues. Trimming removed 6 bases from V and 7 bases from J; junction bases left unmatched: 16. CDR3 region: CASSSGYLAGAKNEQFF. The CDR3 nucleotides read TGTGCCAGTAGCTCGGGGTACTTAGCGGGAGCGAAAAATGAGCAGTTCTTC.

In this sample, this clonotype turned up a few times. V and J are TRBV13 and TRBJ2-7; maybe TRBD1 (6 bases). The CDR3 has 14 residues. V lost 1 base, J lost 6 bases, and 13 bases lay in between. Germline values: CDR1 PRHDT, CDR2 FYEKMQ (reference sequence). The CDR3 region is CASSLAGADLEQYF. The CDR3 nucleotides read TGTGCCAGCAGCTTAGCAGGGGCTGACCTCGAGCAGTACTTC.

The rearrangement links TRBV24-1 to TRBJ2-2, with 10 bases matching TRBD1. V shed 9 bases and J 3 bases; nucleotides not matched to a gene: 0. The V gene's germline CDR1 is KGHDR and CDR2 SFDVKD. CDR3 size: 13 residues. CDR3 sequence reads: CATGTGDTGELFF. The CDR3 DNA follows: TGTGCCACCGGGACAGGGGACACCGGGGAGCTGTTTTTT.

The chain is built from TRBV5-4 and TRBJ1-1, with a possible D match to TRBD1 (5 bases). Deletions cut 2 bases from V and 0 bases from J, with 17 bases between. Germline-derived CDR1 and CDR2 are SGHNT and YYREEE (reference sequence). The CDR3 covers 17 residues. CDR3 DNA: TGTGCCAGCAGCTTTGGGACGCCGGCGGCTATGAACACTGAAGCTTTCTTT. Its protein product is CASSFGTPAAMNTEAFF.

A remark on this clonotype: This clone may be a read error of a much larger clone one base away. The CDR3 sequence is CSAWTGFGSNRPQHF. CDR3 coding DNA: TGCAGTGCTTGGACAGGGTTTGGGAGCAATCGGCCCCAGCATTTT. The rearrangement links TRBV20-1 to TRBJ1-5; 8 nucleotides agree with TRBD1. From germline, CDR1 is DFQATT and CDR2 SNEGSKA (reference sequence). This CDR3 has 15 residues.